This T cell receptor beta chain was documented in a study of cytomegalovirus exposure and HLA in healthy donors. This PCR relied on a set of 60 Vbeta primers and 13 Jbeta primers. The protocol was immunoSEQ multiplex PCR, while the TCRdb copy is restricted to in-frame clones and leaves out a portion. The sample lists 95,000 to 100,000 clones, roughly 70% occurring once. There are a few counts of this clone. Germline values: CDR1 SGHTA, CDR2 FQGNSA. Trimming at V came to 3 bases and at J to 2 bases, leaving 3 bases not matched to a gene. The CDR3 is made up of 14 amino acids. The chain uses TRBV7-2 and TRBJ2-5, with 7 nucleotides matching TRBD2. The receptor was isolated from a man aged 45-65 years in good health and CMV-seronegative. Sample: PBMCs. The CDR3 sequence is CASSFRAGQETQYF. CDR3 nucleotides: TGTGCCAGCAGCTTTCGAGCGGGGCAAGAGACCCAGTACTTC.